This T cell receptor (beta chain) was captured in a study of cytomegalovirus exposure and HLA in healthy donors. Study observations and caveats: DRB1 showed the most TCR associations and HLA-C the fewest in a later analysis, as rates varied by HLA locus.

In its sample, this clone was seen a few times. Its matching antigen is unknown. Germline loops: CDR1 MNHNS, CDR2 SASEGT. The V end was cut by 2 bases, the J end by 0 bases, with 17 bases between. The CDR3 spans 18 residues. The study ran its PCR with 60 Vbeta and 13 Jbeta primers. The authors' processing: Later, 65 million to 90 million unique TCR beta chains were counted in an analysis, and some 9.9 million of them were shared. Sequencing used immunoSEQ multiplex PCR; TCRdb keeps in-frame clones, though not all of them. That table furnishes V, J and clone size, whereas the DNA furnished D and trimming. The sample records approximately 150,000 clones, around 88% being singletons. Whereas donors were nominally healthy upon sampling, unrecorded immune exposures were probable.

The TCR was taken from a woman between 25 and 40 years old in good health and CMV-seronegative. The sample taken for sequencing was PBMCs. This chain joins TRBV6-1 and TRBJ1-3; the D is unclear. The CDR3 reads CASSELTGRTLSGNTIYF. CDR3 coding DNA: TGTGCCAGCAGTGAACTAACGGGCCGGACTCTCTCTGGAAACACCATATATTTT.